One sample yielded the 21 T cell receptor beta chains listed below, sequenced in a study of blood T cells in healthy people across ages (dated by TCRdb to between 2015 and 2016). Library construction relied on 5' RACE. A second PCR of roughly 7 to 11 cycles was performed with a sample-barcoded 5' primer and a J-beta primer mix. The public reads were quality trimmed at Q25 with fastp and then assembled into clones with MiXCR by TCRdb, keeping productive beta chains. A single entry per CDR3 protein holds the most common genes and DNA from its merged rows. Counted in this sample were roughly 1.9 million distinct CDR3 sequences; about 39% of them appeared once. The top ten hold approximately 22% of the sample. Source material: blood. The receptor source for this set is a human donor in good health.

In its sample, this clonotype was seen a few times. This chain joins TRBV7-8 and TRBJ1-6, with D perhaps matching TRBD1 (6 bases). This CDR3 region has 17 residues. Germline V gives CDR1 SGHVS, CDR2 FQNEAQ. V gave up 4 bases and J gave up 2 bases, with 15 bases separating them. DNA of the CDR3: TGTGCCAGCAGCTACCCGGCAGGGGACACCTATAATTCACCCCTCCACTTT. As protein: CASSYPAGDTYNSPLHF. Variable domain in full (rest from reference TRBV7-8 and TRBJ1-6): GAGVSQSPRYKVAKRGQDVALRCDPISGHVSLFWYQQALGQGPEFLTYFQNEAQLDKSGLPSDRFFAERPEGSVSTLKIQRTQQEDSAVYLCASSYPAGDTYNSPLHFGNGTRLTVT.

This sequence joins TRBV3-1 and TRBJ2-7, with TRBD2 matching over 7 bases. TRBJ2-5 explains the end of the DNA better; the J call may be wrong. Germline lookup yields CDR1 LGHDT and CDR2 YNNKEL (reference sequence). The CDR3 length is 15 residues. In DNA, the CDR3 is TGTGCCAGCAGCCAAGACTGGGGGGGGACAGAGACCCAGTACTTC. Encoded protein: CASSQDWGGTETQYF.

This clonotype was counted between two and nine times. The chain carries TRBV7-9 and TRBJ2-3; possibly TRBD1 for D (6 bases). The CDR3 has 17 residues. The V end lost 3 bases, the J end lost 2 bases, and 18 bases lay between the germline ends. CDR1 and CDR2 (germline): SEHNR, FQNEAQ (reference sequence). The CDR3 DNA reads as TGTGCCAGCAGCTTCGTTGTGTGGGACACCCACACAGATACGCAGTATTTT. Its translation is CASSFVVWDTHTDTQYF.

This clonotype has just a few counts. The J gene is TRBJ2-3, the V gene TRBV27; D unresolved. V gave up 6 bases and J gave up 9 bases, with 10 bases separating them. The CDR3 covers 11 residues. The germline CDR1 and CDR2 sequences are MNHEY and SMNVEV (reference sequence). The CDR3 DNA reads TGTGCCAGCAGCACCCTGGAAACGCAGTATTTT. Translation gives CASSTLETQYF.

This chain uses TRBV7-2 with TRBJ1-2; D is possibly TRBD1 (6 bases). The CDR3 is 16 residues long. CDR1 is SGHTA, CDR2 FQGNSA, per germline. V was cut by 4 bases and J by 4 bases, with 19 bases left in between. The CDR3 DNA is TGTGCCAGCAGCTACACCTACCGGGACACTACCTATGGCTACACCTTC. Its protein is CASSYTYRDTTYGYTF.

This clonotype was counted between two and nine times. The J gene is TRBJ2-7, the V gene TRBV20-1; no reliable D call. This CDR3 comprises 14 residues. Looked up from germline, CDR1 is DFQATT and CDR2 is SNEGSKA (reference sequence). Trimming removed 3 bases from V and 1 base from J, with 13 bases in between. CDR3 coding DNA: TGCAGTGCTAGGTCCTGGGATCCATCCTACGAGCAGTACTTC. Its translation is CSARSWDPSYEQYF.

The gene calls are TRBV20-1 and TRBJ1-5; 10 bases map to TRBD1. The CDR3 covers 15 residues. V was pared by 3 bases and J by 7 bases, with 9 bases of the junction left unmatched. CDR1 is DFQATT, CDR2 SNEGSKA, per germline (reference sequence). The CDR3 region is CSARPEGTGVQPQHF. In DNA, the CDR3 is TGCAGTGCTAGGCCGGAGGGGACAGGGGTACAGCCCCAGCATTTT.

This clonotype was detected only once. The chain couples TRBV7-2 to TRBJ1-2, with 7 nucleotides matching TRBD1. J lost 4 bases, V lost 5 bases, and 13 bases had no gene match. CDR3 size: 16 residues. Germline CDR1 is SGHTA and CDR2 is FQGNSA. DNA for the CDR3: TGTGCCAGCAGCACAAGAACGGGACAGATAACCTATGGCTACACCTTC. Encoded protein: CASSTRTGQITYGYTF.

Note on this clonotype: Given a much more abundant clone one base away, this may be a read error. This chain connects TRBV12-3 or TRBV12-4 to TRBJ2-4; D unresolved. The CDR3 is 12 residues long. Trimming cost V 5 bases and J 3 bases, with 5 bases left between them. For the CDR3, the DNA is TGTGCCAGCAGTGTAGTCAAAAACATTCAGTACTTC. The encoded protein is CASSVVKNIQYF.

The rearrangement joins TRBV7-9 to TRBJ2-1, with 7 bases matching TRBD1. CDR1 and CDR2 (germline): SEHNR, FQNEAQ (reference sequence). The length of the CDR3 is 18 residues. Trimming removed 4 bases from V and 1 base from J; junction bases left unmatched: 13. The CDR3 nucleotides read TGTGCCAGCAGCTCCCTAAACAGGGGCTTCTTTTCCTACAATGAGCAGTTCTTC. This sequence encodes CASSSLNRGFFSYNEQFF.

Worth noting for this clonotype: At one end, the junction sequence differs from germline, possibly due to a read error. The chain recombines TRBV12-3 or TRBV12-4 with TRBJ2-7; TRBD1 or TRBD2 may be the D gene (5 bases each). CDR3 size: 14 residues. The CDR3 bases are TGTGCCTGCAGTTTAGAGGGGTTGTCCTACGAGCAGTACTTC. It codes for CACSLEGLSYEQYF.

The chain carries TRBV19 and TRBJ1-4; D is uncertain. This CDR3 spans 13 amino acids. V was trimmed by 3 bases and J by 4 bases, leaving 6 bases between them. Per the germline V gene, CDR1 is LNHDA and CDR2 is SQIVND (reference sequence). The CDR3 nucleotides read TGTGCCAGTAGTATTTTCGGTAATGAAAAACTGTTTTTT. It translates to CASSIFGNEKLFF.

DNA of the CDR3: TGTGCCAGCAGCTGGGGCTACGGCGGGGAGACCCAGTACTTC. Translating gives CASSWGYGGETQYF. This rearrangement joins TRBV6-2 or TRBV6-3 to TRBJ2-5; the D call may be TRBD1 or TRBD2 (5 bases each). The germline gives CDR1 MNHEY, CDR2 SVGEGT. CDR3 length equals 14 residues. Trimming removed 6 bases at V and 5 bases at J, with 16 bases between.

This clonotype has just a few counts. The gene calls are TRBV29-1 and TRBJ2-7; 9 bases match TRBD1. Germline values: CDR1 SQVTM, CDR2 ANQGSEA. V shed 4 bases and J 4 bases; nucleotides not matched to a gene: 8. This CDR3 is built from 14 residues. In DNA form, the CDR3 reads TGCAGCGTTGTTTCCGGGACAGGGTTGTACGAGCAGTACTTC. Its translation is CSVVSGTGLYEQYF.

This chain uses TRBV29-1 with TRBJ1-3, with a weak D call TRBD1 (5 bases). Trimming shortened V by 4 bases and J by 0 bases, and 16 bases separated the two germline ends. CDR3 length equals 16 residues. Germline V gene data show CDR1 as SQVTM and CDR2 as ANQGSEA. CDR3 residues: CSVGIAGGASGNTIYF. As DNA, the CDR3 is TGCAGCGTTGGAATTGCGGGGGGTGCCTCTGGAAACACCATATATTTT. The entire variable domain, with the rest obtained from reference TRBV29-1 and TRBJ1-3, is as follows: SAVISQKPSRDICQRGTSLTIQCQVDSQVTMMFWYRQQPGQSLTLIATANQGSEATYESGFVIDKFPISRPNLTFSTLTVSNMSPEDSSIYLCSVGIAGGASGNTIYFGEGSWLTVV.

This clonotype has more than one count but fewer than ten. The chain combines TRBV15 with TRBJ2-7; a possible D gene is TRBD1 (6 bases). The germline gives CDR1 LNHNV, CDR2 YYDKDF (reference sequence). The CDR3 totals 14 residues. V was cut by 2 bases and J by 0 bases, with 8 bases left in between. The DNA of the CDR3 is TGTGCCACCAGCAGAAGGGACACCTCCTACGAGCAGTACTTC. Residues: CATSRRDTSYEQYF.

This chain uses TRBV5-6 with TRBJ2-5; weak D call: TRBD2 (5 bases). The CDR3 consists of 13 residues. The germline V gene encodes CDR1 SGHDT and CDR2 YYEEEE. Trimming pared 1 base from V and 5 bases from J, leaving 9 bases between. CDR3 DNA sequence: TGTGCCAGCAGCTTGTCTAGCCCCGAGACCCAGTACTTC. Translating it yields CASSLSSPETQYF.

The rearrangement uses TRBV7-2 and TRBJ1-2; weak D call: TRBD1 (6 bases). Trimming took 6 bases from V and 0 from J, leaving 14 bases between them. This CDR3 spans 15 amino acids. The germline V gene encodes CDR1 SGHTA and CDR2 FQGNSA. CDR3 sequence: CASRPRTATNYGYTF. The CDR3 DNA is TGTGCCAGCAGGCCCAGGACAGCTACTAACTATGGCTACACCTTC.

V is TRBV18 and J is TRBJ2-7, with 8 bases identical to TRBD1. CDR3 length: 15 residues. V lost 3 bases and J lost 6; bases outside the gene matches: 10. Germline lookup yields CDR1 KGHSH and CDR2 LQKENI. In DNA form, the CDR3 reads TGTGCCAGCTCACCGATTTGGACAGGGACAAGCGAGCAGTACTTC. It specifies CASSPIWTGTSEQYF.

This clonotype was observed a few times. V usage is TRBV10-3 and J usage is TRBJ2-3, with D tentatively TRBD2 (6 bases). Trimming stripped 7 bases from V and 5 bases from J, with 13 bases between. Germline V lookup: CDR1 ENHRY, CDR2 SYGVKD. The CDR3 spans 13 residues. CDR3 DNA sequence: TGTGCCATCACAGGCGGGGAGGAAGATACGCAGTATTTT. It codes for CAITGGEEDTQYF.

J is TRBJ2-6 and V is TRBV11-1, with 8 bases aligning to TRBD1. Per germline, CDR1 SGHAT and CDR2 FQDESV (reference sequence). V dropped 8 bases and J dropped 0; count of bases not matched to a gene: 12. The CDR3 is 18 amino acids. The DNA for the CDR3 is TGTGCCAGCTCCATCCCGGGACAGGTCGCCTCTGGGGCCAACGTCCTGACTTTC. Residues: CASSIPGQVASGANVLTF.